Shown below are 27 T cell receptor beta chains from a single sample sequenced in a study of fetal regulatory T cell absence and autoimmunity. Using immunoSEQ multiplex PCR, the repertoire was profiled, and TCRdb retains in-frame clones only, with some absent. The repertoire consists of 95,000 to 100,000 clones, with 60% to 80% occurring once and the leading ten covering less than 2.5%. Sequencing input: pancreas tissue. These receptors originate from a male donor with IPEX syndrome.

The CDR3 region is CASRDRGSSTEAFF. In DNA, the CDR3 is TGTGCCAGCAGGGACAGGGGTTCCAGCACTGAAGCTTTCTTT. This chain connects TRBV6-1 to TRBJ1-1; TRBD1 matches 9 bases. The ends lost 6 bases at V and 4 bases at J; junction bases unmatched: 6. Per the germline V gene, CDR1 is MNHNS and CDR2 is SASEGT. The CDR3 consists of 14 residues.

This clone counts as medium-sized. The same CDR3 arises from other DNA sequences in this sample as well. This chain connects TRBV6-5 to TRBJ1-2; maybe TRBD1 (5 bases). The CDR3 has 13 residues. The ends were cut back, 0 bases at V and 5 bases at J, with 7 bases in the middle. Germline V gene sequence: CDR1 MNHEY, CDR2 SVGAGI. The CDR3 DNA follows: TGTGCCAGCAGTTACTCGGCAGGGTATGGCTACACCTTC. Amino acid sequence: CASSYSAGYGYTF.

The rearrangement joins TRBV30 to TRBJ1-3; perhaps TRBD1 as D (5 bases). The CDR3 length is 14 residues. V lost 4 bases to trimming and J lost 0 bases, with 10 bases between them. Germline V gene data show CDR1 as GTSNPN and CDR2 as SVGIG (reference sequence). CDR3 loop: CAWTTGLSGNTIYF. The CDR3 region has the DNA TGTGCCTGGACCACGGGACTCTCTGGAAACACCATATATTTT.

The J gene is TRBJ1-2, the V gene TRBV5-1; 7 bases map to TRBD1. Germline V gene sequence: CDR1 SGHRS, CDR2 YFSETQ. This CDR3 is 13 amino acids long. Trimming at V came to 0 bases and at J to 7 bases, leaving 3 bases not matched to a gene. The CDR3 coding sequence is TGCGCCAGCAGCTTGGAAGGGGGCCTTGGCTACACCTTC. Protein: CASSLEGGLGYTF.

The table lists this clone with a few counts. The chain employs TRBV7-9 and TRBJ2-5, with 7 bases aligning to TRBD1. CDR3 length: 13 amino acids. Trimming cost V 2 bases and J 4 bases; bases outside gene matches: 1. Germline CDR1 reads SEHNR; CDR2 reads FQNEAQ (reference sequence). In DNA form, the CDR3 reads TGTGCCAGCAGCTTATCAGGGGGAGAGACCCAGTACTTC. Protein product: CASSLSGGETQYF.

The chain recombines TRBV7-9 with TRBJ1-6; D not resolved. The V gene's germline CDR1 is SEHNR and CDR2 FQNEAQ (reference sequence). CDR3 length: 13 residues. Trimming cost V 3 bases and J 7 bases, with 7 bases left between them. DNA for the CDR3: TGTGCCAGCAGCTTCCATCGGAATTCACCCCTCCACTTT. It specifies CASSFHRNSPLHF.

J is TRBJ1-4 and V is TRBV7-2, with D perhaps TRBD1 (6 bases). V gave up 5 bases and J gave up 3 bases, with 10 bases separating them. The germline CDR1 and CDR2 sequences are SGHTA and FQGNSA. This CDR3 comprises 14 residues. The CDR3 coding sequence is TGTGCCAGCAGCCCGGACAGCTCTAATGAAAAACTGTTTTTT. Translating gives CASSPDSSNEKLFF.

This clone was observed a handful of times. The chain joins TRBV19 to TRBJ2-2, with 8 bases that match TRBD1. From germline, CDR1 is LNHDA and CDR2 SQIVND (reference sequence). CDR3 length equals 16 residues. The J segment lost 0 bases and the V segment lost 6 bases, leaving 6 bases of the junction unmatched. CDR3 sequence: CASRGTQGANTGELFF. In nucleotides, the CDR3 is TGTGCCAGTAGGGGGACACAGGGGGCGAACACCGGGGAGCTGTTTTTT.

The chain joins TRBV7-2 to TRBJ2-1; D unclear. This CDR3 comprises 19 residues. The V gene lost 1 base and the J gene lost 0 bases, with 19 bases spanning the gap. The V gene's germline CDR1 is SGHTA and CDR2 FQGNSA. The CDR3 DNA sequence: TGTGCCAGCAGCTTAGGGGCGTGGAGTAGCCGTAGCTCCTACAATGAGCAGTTCTTC. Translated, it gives CASSLGAWSSRSSYNEQFF.

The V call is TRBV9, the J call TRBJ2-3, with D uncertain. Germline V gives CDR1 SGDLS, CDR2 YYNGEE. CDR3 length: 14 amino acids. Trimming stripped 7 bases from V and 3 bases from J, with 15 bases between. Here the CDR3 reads CASSSQPPTDTQYF. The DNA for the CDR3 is TGTGCCAGCTCCTCGCAACCCCCGACAGATACGCAGTATTTT.

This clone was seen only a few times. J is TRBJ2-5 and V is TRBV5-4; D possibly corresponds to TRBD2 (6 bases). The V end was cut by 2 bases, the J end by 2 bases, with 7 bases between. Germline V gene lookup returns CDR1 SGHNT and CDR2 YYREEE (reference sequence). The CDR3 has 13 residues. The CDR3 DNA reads TGTGCCAGCAGCTTCCGGGGGCAAGAGACCCAGTACTTC. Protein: CASSFRGQETQYF.

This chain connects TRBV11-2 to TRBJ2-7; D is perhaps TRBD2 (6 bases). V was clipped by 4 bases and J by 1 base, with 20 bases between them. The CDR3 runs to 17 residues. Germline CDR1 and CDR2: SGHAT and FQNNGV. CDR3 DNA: TGTGCCAGCAGCTCCCAACACGGGAGCTCCAGGTCCTACGAGCAGTACTTC. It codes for CASSSQHGSSRSYEQYF.

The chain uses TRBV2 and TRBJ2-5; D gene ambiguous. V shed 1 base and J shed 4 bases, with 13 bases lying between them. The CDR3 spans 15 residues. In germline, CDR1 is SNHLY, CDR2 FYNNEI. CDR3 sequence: CASSEGSSIGETQYF. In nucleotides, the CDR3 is TGTGCCAGCAGTGAAGGTAGTAGCATAGGAGAGACCCAGTACTTC.

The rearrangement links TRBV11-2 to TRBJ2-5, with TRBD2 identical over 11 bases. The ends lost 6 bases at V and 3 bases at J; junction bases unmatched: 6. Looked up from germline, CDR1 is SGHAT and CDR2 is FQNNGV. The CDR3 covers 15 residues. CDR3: CASSPGTSGEETQYF. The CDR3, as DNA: TGTGCCAGCAGTCCCGGGACTAGCGGAGAAGAGACCCAGTACTTC.

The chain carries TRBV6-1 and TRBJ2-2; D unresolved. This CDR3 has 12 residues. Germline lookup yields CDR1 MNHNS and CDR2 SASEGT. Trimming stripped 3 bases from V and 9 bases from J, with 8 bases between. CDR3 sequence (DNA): TGTGCCAGCAGTGAGATGTGGAGGGAGCTGTTTTTT. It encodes CASSEMWRELFF.

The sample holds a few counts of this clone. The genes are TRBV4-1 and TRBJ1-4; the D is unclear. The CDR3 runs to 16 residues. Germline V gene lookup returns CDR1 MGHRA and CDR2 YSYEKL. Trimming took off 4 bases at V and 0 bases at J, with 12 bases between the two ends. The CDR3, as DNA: TGCGCCAGCAGCCTCAGGACTCCTGCAACTAATGAAAAACTGTTTTTT. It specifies CASSLRTPATNEKLFF.

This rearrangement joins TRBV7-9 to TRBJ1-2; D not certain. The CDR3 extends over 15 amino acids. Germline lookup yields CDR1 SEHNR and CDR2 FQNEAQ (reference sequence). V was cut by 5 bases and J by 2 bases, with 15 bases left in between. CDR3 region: CASSRSPDHNYGYTF. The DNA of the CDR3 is TGTGCCAGCAGCCGTAGCCCAGACCACAACTATGGCTACACCTTC.

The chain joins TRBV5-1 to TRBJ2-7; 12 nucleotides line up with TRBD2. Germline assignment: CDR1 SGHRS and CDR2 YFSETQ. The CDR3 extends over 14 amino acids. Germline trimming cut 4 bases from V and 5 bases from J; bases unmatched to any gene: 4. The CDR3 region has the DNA TGCGCCAGCAGCCGGACTAGCGGGATCGACGAGCAGTACTTC. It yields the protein CASSRTSGIDEQYF.

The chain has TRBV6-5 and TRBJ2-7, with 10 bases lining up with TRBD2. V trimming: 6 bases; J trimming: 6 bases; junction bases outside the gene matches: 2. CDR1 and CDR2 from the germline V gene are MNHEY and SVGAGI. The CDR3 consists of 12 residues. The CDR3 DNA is TGTGCCAGCAGCCCTAGCGGGGGCGAGCAGTACTTC. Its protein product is CASSPSGGEQYF.

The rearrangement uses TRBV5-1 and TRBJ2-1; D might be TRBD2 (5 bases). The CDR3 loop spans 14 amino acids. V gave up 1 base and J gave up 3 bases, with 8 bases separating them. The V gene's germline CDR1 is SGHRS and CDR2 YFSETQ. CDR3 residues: CASSLIGNYNEQFF. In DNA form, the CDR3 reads TGCGCCAGCAGCTTGATCGGGAACTACAATGAGCAGTTCTTC.

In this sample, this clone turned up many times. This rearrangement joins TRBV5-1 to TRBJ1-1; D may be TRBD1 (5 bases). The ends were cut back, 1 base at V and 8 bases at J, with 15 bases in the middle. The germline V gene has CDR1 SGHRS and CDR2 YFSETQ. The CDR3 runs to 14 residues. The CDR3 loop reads CASSLYGTPTEAFF. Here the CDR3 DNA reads TGCGCCAGCAGCTTGTACGGGACTCCTACAGAAGCTTTCTTT.

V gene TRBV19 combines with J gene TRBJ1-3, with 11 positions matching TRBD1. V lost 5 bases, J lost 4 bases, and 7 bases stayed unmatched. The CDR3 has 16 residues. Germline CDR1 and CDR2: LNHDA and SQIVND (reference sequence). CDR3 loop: CASSPDRGRTGNTIYF. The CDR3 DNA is TGTGCCAGTAGTCCGGACAGGGGGCGAACCGGAAACACCATATATTTT.

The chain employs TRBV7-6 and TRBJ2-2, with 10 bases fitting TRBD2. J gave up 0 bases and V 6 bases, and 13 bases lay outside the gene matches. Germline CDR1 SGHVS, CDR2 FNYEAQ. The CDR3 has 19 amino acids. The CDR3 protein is CASSFPASGGPTNTGELFF. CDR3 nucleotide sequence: TGTGCCAGCAGTTTCCCGGCTAGCGGGGGCCCAACGAACACCGGGGAGCTGTTTTTT.

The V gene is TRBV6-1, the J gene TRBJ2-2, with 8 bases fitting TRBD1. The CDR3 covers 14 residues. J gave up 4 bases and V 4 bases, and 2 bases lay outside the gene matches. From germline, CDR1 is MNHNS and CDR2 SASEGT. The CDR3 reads CASSARGLTGELFF. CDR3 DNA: TGTGCCAGCAGTGCCAGGGGGCTCACCGGGGAGCTGTTTTTT.

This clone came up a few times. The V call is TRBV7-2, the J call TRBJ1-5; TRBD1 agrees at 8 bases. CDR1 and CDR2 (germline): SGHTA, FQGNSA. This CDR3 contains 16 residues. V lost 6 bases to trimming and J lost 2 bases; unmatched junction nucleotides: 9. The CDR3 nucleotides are TGTGCCAGCAGTTACGACCAGGGGGCAGGCAATCAGCCCCAGCATTTT. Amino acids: CASSYDQGAGNQPQHF.

The CDR3 DNA reads as TGTGCCAGCAGTTTAGCGGGTCCTAGCAATCAGCCCCAGCATTTT. Protein product: CASSLAGPSNQPQHF. The J gene is TRBJ1-5, the V gene TRBV27; unclear D gene. Trimming took off 2 bases at V and 0 bases at J, with 8 bases between the two ends. The germline V gene encodes CDR1 MNHEY and CDR2 SMNVEV (reference sequence). This CDR3 has 15 residues.

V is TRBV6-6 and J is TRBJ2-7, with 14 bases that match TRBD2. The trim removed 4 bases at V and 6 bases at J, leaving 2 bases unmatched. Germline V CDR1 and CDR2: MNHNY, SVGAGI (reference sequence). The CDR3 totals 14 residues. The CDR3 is CASSSGLAGVEQYF. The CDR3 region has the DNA TGTGCCAGCAGTTCGGGACTAGCGGGGGTCGAGCAGTACTTC.